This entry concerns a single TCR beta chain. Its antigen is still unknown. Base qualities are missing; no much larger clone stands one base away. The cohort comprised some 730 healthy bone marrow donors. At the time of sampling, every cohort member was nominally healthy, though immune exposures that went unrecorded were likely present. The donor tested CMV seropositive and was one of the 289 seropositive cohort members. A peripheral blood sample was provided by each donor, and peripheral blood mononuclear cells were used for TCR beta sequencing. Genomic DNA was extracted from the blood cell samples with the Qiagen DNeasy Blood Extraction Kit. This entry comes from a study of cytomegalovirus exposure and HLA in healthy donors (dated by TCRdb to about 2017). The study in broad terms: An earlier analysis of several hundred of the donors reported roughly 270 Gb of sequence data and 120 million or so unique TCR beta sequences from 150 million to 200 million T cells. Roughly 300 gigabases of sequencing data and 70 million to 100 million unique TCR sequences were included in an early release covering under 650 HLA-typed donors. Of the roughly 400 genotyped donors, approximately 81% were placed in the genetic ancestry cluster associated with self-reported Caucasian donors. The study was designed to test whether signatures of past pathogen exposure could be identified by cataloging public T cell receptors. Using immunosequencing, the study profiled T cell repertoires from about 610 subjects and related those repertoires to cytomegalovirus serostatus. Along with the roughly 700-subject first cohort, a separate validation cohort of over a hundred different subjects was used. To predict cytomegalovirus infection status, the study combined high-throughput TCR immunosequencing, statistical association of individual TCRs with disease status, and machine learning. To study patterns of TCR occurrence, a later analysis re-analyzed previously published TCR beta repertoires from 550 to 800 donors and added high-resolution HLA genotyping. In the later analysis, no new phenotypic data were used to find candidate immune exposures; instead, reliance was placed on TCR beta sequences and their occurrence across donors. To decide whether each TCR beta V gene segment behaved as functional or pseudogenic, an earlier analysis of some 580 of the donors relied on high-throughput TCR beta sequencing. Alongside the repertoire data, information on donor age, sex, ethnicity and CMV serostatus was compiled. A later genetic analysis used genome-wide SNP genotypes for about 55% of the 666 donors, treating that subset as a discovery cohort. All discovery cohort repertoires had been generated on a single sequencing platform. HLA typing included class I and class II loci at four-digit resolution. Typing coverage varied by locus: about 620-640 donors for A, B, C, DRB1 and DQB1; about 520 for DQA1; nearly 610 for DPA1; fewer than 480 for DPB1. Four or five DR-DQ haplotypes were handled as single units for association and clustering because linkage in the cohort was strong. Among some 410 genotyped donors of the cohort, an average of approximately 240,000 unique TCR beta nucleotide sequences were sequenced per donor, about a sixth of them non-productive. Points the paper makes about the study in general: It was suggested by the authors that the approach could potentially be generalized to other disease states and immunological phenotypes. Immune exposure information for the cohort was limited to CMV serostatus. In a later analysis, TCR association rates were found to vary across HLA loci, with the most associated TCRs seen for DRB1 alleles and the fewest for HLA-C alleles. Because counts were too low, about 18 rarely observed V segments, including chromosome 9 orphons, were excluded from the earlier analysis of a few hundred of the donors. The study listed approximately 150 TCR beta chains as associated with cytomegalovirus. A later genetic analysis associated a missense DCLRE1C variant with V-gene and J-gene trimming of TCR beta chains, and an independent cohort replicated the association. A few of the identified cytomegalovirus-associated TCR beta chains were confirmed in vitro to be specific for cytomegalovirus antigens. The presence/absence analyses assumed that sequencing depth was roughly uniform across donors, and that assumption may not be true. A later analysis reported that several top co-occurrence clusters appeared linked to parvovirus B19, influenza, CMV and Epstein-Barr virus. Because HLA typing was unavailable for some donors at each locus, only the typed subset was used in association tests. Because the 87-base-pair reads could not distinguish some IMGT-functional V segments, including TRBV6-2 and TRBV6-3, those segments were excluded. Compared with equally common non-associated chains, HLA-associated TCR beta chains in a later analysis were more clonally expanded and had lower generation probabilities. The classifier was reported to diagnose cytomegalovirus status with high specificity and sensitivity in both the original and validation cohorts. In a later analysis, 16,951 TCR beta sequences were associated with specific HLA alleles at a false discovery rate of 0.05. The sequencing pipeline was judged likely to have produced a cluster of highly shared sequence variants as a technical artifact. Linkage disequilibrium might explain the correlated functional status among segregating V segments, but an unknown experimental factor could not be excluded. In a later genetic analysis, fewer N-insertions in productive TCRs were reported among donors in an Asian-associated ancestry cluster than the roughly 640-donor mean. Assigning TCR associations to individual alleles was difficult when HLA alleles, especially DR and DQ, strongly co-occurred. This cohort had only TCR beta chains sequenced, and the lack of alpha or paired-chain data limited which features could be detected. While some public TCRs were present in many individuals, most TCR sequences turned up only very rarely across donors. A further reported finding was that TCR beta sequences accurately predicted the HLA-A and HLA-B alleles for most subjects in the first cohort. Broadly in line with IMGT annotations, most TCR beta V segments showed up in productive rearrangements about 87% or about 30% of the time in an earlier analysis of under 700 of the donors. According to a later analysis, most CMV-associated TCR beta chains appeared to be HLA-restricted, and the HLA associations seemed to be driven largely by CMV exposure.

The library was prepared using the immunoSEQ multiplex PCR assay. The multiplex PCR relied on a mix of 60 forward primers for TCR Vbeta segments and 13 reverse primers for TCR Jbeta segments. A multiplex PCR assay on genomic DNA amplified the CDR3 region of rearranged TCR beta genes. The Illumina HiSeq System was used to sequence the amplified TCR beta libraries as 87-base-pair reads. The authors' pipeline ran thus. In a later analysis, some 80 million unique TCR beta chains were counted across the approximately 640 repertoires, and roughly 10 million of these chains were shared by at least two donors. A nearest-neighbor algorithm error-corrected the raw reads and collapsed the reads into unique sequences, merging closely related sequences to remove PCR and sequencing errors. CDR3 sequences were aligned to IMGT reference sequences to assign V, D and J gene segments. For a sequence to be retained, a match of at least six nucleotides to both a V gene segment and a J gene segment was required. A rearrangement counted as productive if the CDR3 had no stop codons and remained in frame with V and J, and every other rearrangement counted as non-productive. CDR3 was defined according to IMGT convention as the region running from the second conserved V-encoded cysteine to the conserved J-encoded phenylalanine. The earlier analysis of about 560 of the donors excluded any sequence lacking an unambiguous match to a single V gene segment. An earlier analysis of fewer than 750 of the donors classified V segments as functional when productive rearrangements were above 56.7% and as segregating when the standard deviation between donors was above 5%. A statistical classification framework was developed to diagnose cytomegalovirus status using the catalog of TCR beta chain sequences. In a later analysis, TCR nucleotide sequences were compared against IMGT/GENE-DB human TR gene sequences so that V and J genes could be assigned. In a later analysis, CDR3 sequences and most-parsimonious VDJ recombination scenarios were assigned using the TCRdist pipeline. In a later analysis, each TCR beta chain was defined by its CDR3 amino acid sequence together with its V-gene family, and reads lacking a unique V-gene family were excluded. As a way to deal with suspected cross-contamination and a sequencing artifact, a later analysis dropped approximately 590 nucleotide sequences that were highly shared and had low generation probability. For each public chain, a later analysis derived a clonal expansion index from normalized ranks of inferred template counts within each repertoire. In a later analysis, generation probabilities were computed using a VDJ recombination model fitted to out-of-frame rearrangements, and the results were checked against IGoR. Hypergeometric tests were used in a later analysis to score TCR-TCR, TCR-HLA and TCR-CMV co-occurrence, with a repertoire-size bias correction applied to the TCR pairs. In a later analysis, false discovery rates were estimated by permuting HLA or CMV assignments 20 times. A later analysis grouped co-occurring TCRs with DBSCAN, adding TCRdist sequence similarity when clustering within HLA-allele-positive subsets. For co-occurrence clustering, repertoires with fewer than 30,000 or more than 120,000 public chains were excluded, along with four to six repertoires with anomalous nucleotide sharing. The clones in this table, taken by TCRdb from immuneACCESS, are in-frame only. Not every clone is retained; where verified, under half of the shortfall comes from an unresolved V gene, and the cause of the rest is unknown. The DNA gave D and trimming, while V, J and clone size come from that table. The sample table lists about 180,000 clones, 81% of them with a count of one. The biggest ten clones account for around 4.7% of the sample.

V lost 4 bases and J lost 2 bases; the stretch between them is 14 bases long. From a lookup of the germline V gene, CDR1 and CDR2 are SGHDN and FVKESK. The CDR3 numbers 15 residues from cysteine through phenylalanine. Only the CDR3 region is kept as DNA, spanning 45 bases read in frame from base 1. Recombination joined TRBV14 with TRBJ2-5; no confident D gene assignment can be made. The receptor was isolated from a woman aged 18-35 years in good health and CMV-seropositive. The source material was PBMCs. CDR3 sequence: CASSRALGGQETQYF. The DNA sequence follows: TGTGCCAGCAGCCGAGCGCTGGGTGGTCAAGAGACCCAGTACTTC.